This T cell receptor beta chain was identified during a study of T-cell memory formation after mild COVID-19. Study context: Across donors, TCR clusters were largely donor specific.

With V trimmed by 2 bases and J by 2 bases, 12 bases remained unmatched. Germline V gives CDR1 SGHTA, CDR2 FQGNSA. CDR3 length: 19 amino acids. TCRdb re-called the 5' RACE reads with MiXCR, one entry per CDR3 protein. Of roughly 350,000 distinct CDR3 sequences listed, around a fifth are singletons. Whole-study findings and limits: Within pre-infection memory, some responding clones were found, suggesting cross-reactive memory joined. Mainly in CM and EM were contracting CD4+ clones; CD8+ were in EMRA. Contracting clones, day 15 to 85, had balanced CD4/CD8, and later expanders favored CD4+.

Points on this clonotype: Its cognate antigen is unknown.

This TCR was sampled from an adult woman who had mild COVID-19 (a few samples of this study predate the infection). Cell type and time point are not known. The sample comprised PBMCs or a T cell subset sorted from them (not recorded which). The chain carries TRBV7-2 and TRBJ2-5; 12 nucleotides line up with TRBD2. The CDR3 protein is CASSLMVTSGSQQQETQYF. CDR3 DNA sequence: TGTGCCAGCAGCTTAATGGTGACTAGCGGGAGCCAACAACAAGAGACCCAGTACTTC.